The clone carrying this T cell receptor beta chain was counted at least ten times. Antigen: not known. Noted time point: patch test 2, 6 weeks after DPC sensitization. Stated treatment: therapeutic diphenylcyclopropenone sensitization with weekly scalp DPC. The library attached unique molecular identifiers to individual cDNA molecules. MiXCR, run by TCRdb on the RACE reads, gives a single entry per CDR3 protein. The profile shows some 350,000 distinct CDR3 sequences, more than 5% of them singletons. The sample belongs to a study of human T cells and chemical hapten exposure. Study context: Small pooled library volume differences mainly caused per-sample TCR yield variation.

The V end was cut by 4 bases, the J end by 1 base, with 14 bases between. The germline V gene has CDR1 SGDLS and CDR2 YYNGEE. The CDR3 is made up of 15 amino acids. Study-wide results and limits: PT1 expanded TCR counts correlated positively with patch test score.

The chain employs TRBV9 and TRBJ1-1, with D perhaps matching TRBD1 (5 bases). Sample: whole blood, taken in connection with sensitization to the hapten diphenylcyclopropenone (DPC). This TCR was sampled from a woman between 18 and 29 years old with alopecia areata. Some clones in this sample may be carry-over from other donors' samples. The CDR3 here is CASSPQAGRNTEAFF. Here the CDR3 DNA reads TGTGCCAGCAGCCCCCAGGCAGGGCGGAACACTGAAGCTTTCTTT.